This entry lists 28 T cell receptor beta chains sequenced from one sample in a study of T cells expressing NK-cell markers. TCRdb re-called the 5' RACE reads; every CDR3 protein appears as one record, without DNA. This sample's clone table lists some 110,000 distinct CDR3 sequences. Sequencing was carried out using blood T cells: a sorted CD56 or NKG2C T cell subset, CD4+ or CD8+ T cells, or bulk PBMC T cells (not recorded which). The receptors derive from a woman between 18 and 75 years old in good health.

The chain is built from TRBV4-3 and TRBJ2-1; TCRdb's assignment of TRBD1 cannot be checked, as there is no DNA. This CDR3 is built from 15 residues. Germline lookup yields CDR1 LGHNA and CDR2 YSLEER. The CDR3 protein is CASSPGVLLYNEQFF.

This chain's CDR3 is CSARDGGKETQYF. This rearrangement joins TRBV20-1 to TRBJ2-5; TCRdb proposes TRBD1, but this gene call is untestable without DNA. This CDR3 spans 13 amino acids. Per germline, CDR1 DFQATT and CDR2 SNEGSKA (reference sequence).

This chain links TRBV13 with TRBJ2-5; TCRdb calls TRBD1, which cannot be checked without DNA. The CDR3 contains 16 residues. Germline CDR1 PRHDT, CDR2 FYEKMQ (reference sequence). CDR3 in amino acids: CASSLSLGQDQETQYF.

The chain joins TRBV20-1 to TRBJ1-1; TCRdb's D call, TRBD1, is unchecked because there is no DNA. Germline CDR1 reads DFQATT; CDR2 reads SNEGSKA (reference sequence). The CDR3 has 11 amino acids. The CDR3 loop reads CSAPWGTEAFF.

V gene TRBV6-5 combines with J gene TRBJ1-6; the D call of TRBD1 rests on TCRdb alone, since no DNA is present to check it. Germline lookup yields CDR1 MNHEY and CDR2 SVGAGI. The CDR3 is 12 residues long. This chain's CDR3 is CATRTENSPLHF.

The chain is built from TRBV13 and TRBJ2-3. Germline V CDR1 and CDR2: PRHDT, FYEKMQ (reference sequence). The CDR3 consists of 15 residues. The CDR3 sequence: CASSLERGRTDTQYF.

The gene calls are TRBV12-3 or TRBV12-4 and TRBJ2-1; TCRdb's assignment of TRBD1 cannot be checked, as there is no DNA. The CDR3 loop spans 14 amino acids. This CDR3 reads CAAGRGNSYNEQFF.

The chain carries TRBV7-9 and TRBJ2-2; TCRdb's D gene call, TRBD1, goes unchecked for lack of DNA. The CDR3 runs to 15 residues. The germline V gene encodes CDR1 SEHNR and CDR2 FQNEAQ (reference sequence). CDR3 in amino acids: CASSQPPGDTGELFF.

The chain has TRBV24-1 and TRBJ2-2; TCRdb names TRBD1, which stays unverified in the absence of DNA. Germline V lookup: CDR1 KGHDR, CDR2 SFDVKD. The CDR3 length is 13 residues. CDR3 sequence: CATSAGAGGELFF.

The chain employs TRBV27 and TRBJ2-1; the TRBD2 assignment by TCRdb is unverifiable without DNA. This CDR3 region has 12 residues. Germline loops: CDR1 MNHEY, CDR2 SMNVEV (reference sequence). The chain's CDR3 is CASSILGEEQFF.

This sequence joins TRBV28 and TRBJ2-2. The CDR3 loop spans 15 amino acids. CDR1 and CDR2 from the germline V gene are MDHEN and SYDVKM. The CDR3 spells CASSLFQINTGELFF.

The V and J genes are TRBV5-1 and TRBJ2-1; with no DNA, the TCRdb D assignment of TRBD2 cannot be verified. Looked up from germline, CDR1 is SGHRS and CDR2 is YFSETQ. This CDR3 has 15 amino acids. CDR3 sequence reads: CASSQPGSSGNEQFF.

V is TRBV4-3 and J is TRBJ1-1; TCRdb proposes TRBD1, but this gene call is untestable without DNA. The CDR3 contains 15 residues. Germline V gene data show CDR1 as LGHNA and CDR2 as YSLEER. CDR3 protein: CASSQDRLDSAEAFF.

The J gene is TRBJ2-2, the V gene TRBV5-4; TCRdb gives TRBD1 as the D gene, but with no DNA this cannot be confirmed. Germline V gives CDR1 SGHNT, CDR2 YYREEE (reference sequence). The CDR3 covers 14 residues. CDR3 region: CASSPGQDPGELFF.

CDR3: CASSLGTSGPNTDTQYF. The rearrangement links TRBV5-8 to TRBJ2-3; TCRdb's D gene call, TRBD2, goes unchecked for lack of DNA. This CDR3 has 17 amino acids. Germline CDR1 and CDR2: SGHTS and YDEGEE.

The chain joins TRBV6-4 to TRBJ2-3; the D gene TCRdb calls, TRBD1, cannot be checked with no DNA. The germline gives CDR1 MRHNA, CDR2 SNTAGT. This CDR3 has 15 amino acids. This CDR3 is CASSVGGGSTDTQYF.

The rearrangement joins TRBV20-1 to TRBJ2-3; the TCRdb D gene call, TRBD2, has no DNA to confirm it. Germline CDR1 is DFQATT and CDR2 is SNEGSKA (reference sequence). The CDR3 sequence is 15 residues long. CDR3 region: CSARQTTSLTDTQYF.

J is TRBJ2-7 and V is TRBV20-1; the D call of TRBD1 rests on TCRdb alone, since no DNA is present to check it. Germline-derived CDR1 and CDR2 are DFQATT and SNEGSKA (reference sequence). This CDR3 spans 13 amino acids. The CDR3 region is CSAGAGGIYEQYF.

J is TRBJ2-6 and V is TRBV12-3 or TRBV12-4; TCRdb outputs TRBD1, but without DNA this stays unchecked. The CDR3 is made up of 18 amino acids. The CDR3 region is CASSLYLQGGTGANVLTF.

The V call is TRBV5-6, the J call TRBJ1-1; TCRdb indicates TRBD1, and absent DNA this call remains unverified. The CDR3 is made up of 13 amino acids. From germline, CDR1 is SGHDT and CDR2 YYEEEE. CDR3 loop: CASSFGARTEAFF. The variable domain in full, completed from reference TRBV5-6 and TRBJ1-1, reads DAGVTQSPTHLIKTRGQQVTLRCSPKSGHDTVSWYQQALGQGPQFIFQYYEEEERQRGNFPDRFSGHQFPNYSSELNVNALLLGDSALYLCASSFGARTEAFFGQGTRLTVV.

The chain links TRBV18 to TRBJ1-5; TCRdb lists TRBD1, though no DNA is available to test this call. Germline CDR1 reads KGHSH; CDR2 reads LQKENI. The CDR3 has 15 residues. CDR3 protein: CASSPGTESNQPQHF.

The V and J genes are TRBV30 and TRBJ1-2. The CDR3 covers 12 residues. The germline V gene encodes CDR1 GTSNPN and CDR2 SVGIG (reference sequence). The CDR3 spells CAWSVGLVGYTF.

This rearrangement joins TRBV28 to TRBJ2-1; TCRdb designates TRBD2, a call that cannot be tested without DNA. The CDR3 contains 15 residues. Germline lookup yields CDR1 MDHEN and CDR2 SYDVKM. This CDR3 is CASSFLAGSYNEQFF.

The rearrangement joins TRBV5-1 to TRBJ2-3; TCRdb's D call, TRBD2, is unchecked because there is no DNA. Germline V gene lookup returns CDR1 SGHRS and CDR2 YFSETQ. CDR3 length: 16 residues. CDR3 residues: CASFPVGLAGTDTQYF.

This rearrangement joins TRBV19 to TRBJ2-1. This CDR3 is 13 amino acids long. Germline V gives CDR1 LNHDA, CDR2 SQIVND (reference sequence). The CDR3 sequence is CASRRSSYNEQFF.

The J gene is TRBJ2-3, the V gene TRBV30; TCRdb picks TRBD2, but there is no DNA to check that call. This CDR3 region has 16 residues. Germline loops: CDR1 GTSNPN, CDR2 SVGIG (reference sequence). CDR3: CAWSVGLAGSVDTQYF.

The chain employs TRBV30 and TRBJ1-1. From germline, CDR1 is GTSNPN and CDR2 SVGIG (reference sequence). The CDR3 has 12 amino acids. CDR3: CAWSLGNTEAFF. The whole variable domain, remainder taken from reference TRBV30 and TRBJ1-1, is SQTIHQWPATLVQPVGSPLSLECTVEGTSNPNLYWYRQAAGRGLQLLFYSVGIGQISSEVPQNLSASRPQDRQFILSSKKLLLSDSGFYLCAWSLGNTEAFFGQGTRLTVV.

The gene calls are TRBV20-1 and TRBJ2-4; TCRdb indicates TRBD2, and absent DNA this call remains unverified. This CDR3 has 17 residues. Germline CDR1 is DFQATT and CDR2 is SNEGSKA (reference sequence). Here the CDR3 reads CSARILIAGLAKNIQYF.